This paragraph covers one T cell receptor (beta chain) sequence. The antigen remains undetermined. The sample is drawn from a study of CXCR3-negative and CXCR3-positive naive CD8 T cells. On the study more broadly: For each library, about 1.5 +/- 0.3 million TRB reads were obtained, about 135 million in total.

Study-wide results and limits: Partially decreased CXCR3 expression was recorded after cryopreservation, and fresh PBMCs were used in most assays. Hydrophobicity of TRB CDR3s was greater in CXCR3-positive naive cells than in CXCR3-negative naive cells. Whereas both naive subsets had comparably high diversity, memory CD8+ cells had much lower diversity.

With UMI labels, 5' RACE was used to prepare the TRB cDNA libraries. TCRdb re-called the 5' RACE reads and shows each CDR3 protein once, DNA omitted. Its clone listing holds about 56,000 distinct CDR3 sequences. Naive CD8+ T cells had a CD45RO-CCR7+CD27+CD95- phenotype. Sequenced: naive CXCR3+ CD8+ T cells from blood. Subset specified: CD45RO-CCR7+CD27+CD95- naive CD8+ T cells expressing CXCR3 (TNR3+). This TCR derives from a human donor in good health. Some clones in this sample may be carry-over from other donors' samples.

The CDR3 here is CASIQGTTFAADTQYF. The rearrangement joins TRBV12-3 or TRBV12-4 to TRBJ2-3; checking the TCRdb D call of TRBD1 is not possible without DNA. The CDR3 loop spans 16 amino acids.